The next 2 T cell receptor beta chains were all read from a single sample in a study of T cell repertoires in cytomegalovirus infection. TCRdb processed the reads anew with MiXCR; each CDR3 protein has one entry. Among around 490,000 distinct CDR3 sequences listed, 26% were seen once. Sample: PBMCs. The receptors were gathered from a human donor in good health (CMV status not recorded). Some clones in this sample may be carry-over from other donors' samples.

This clonotype was recorded at least ten times. The chain joins TRBV7-2 to TRBJ1-5; D uncertain. V gave up 4 bases and J gave up 1 base, with 8 bases separating them. The CDR3 runs to 14 residues. CDR1 is SGHTA, CDR2 FQGNSA, per germline. The CDR3: CASSSDESNQPQHF. The CDR3, as DNA: TGTGCCAGCAGCTCGGACGAAAGCAATCAGCCCCAGCATTTT.

The chain is built from TRBV15 and TRBJ1-3; 7 bases fit TRBD1. V gave up 5 bases and J gave up 2 bases; unmatched junction bases: 9. CDR3 length: 16 amino acids. Germline V gives CDR1 LNHNV, CDR2 YYDKDF (reference sequence). The CDR3, as DNA: TGTGCCACCAGCTACCAGACAGGGTCGGCTGGAAACACCATATATTTT. Protein product: CATSYQTGSAGNTIYF.